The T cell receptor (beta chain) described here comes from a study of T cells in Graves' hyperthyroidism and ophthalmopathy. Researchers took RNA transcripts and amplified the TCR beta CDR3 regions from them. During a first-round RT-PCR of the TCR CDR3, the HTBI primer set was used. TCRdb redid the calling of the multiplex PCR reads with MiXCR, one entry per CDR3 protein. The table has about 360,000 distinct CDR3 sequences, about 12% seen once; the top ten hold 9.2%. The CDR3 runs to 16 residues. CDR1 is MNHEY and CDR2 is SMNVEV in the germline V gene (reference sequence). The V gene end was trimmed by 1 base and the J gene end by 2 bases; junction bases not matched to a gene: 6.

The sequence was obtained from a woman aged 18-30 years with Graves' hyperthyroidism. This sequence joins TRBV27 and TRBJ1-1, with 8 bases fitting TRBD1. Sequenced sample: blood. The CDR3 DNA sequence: TGTGCCAGCAGTTTATTTGGGGGACAGGTAAACACTGAAGCTTTCTTT. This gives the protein CASSLFGGQVNTEAFF.